This entry describes one TCR beta chain. Its target is not known. PCR amplification relied on 60 Vbeta primers (plus 13 Jbeta primers). The protocol was immunoSEQ multiplex PCR, while the TCRdb copy is restricted to in-frame clones and leaves out a portion. Among 90,000 to 120,000 clones, 65% to 85% were seen once, and the ten largest hold approximately 2.1%. From germline, CDR1 is MNHEY and CDR2 SVGAGI. V gave up 2 bases and J gave up 4 bases, with 11 bases separating them. The CDR3 has 14 residues. These data belong to a study of cytomegalovirus exposure and HLA in healthy donors. Broader study findings: Indistinguishable V segments, including TRBV6-2 and TRBV6-3, were excluded. Donors were assumed by presence/absence analyses to have roughly uniform sequencing depth. In a later analysis, specific HLA alleles were associated with 15,000 to 20,000 TCR beta sequences at a 0.05 false discovery rate.

This chain links TRBV6-5 with TRBJ1-2; perhaps TRBD1 as D (5 bases). The source of this sequence is a man younger than 40 in good health and CMV-seronegative. The material sequenced was PBMCs. CDR3 coding DNA: TGTGCCAGCAGTTACGGGCAGGGATCCTATGGCTACACCTTC. Translated: CASSYGQGSYGYTF.